This TCR beta chain came from a study of blood T cell repertoires in COVID-19. Study in general: Italy, Spain and the United States were the sources of the convalescent and acute COVID-19 samples. Sample material is recorded as cDNA or gDNA derived from T cells, B-cell-depleted T cells, or PBMCs.

V was trimmed by 2 bases and J by 3 bases, leaving 5 bases between them. Germline lookup yields CDR1 SGHNT and CDR2 YYREEE (reference sequence). The CDR3 loop spans 12 amino acids. How the authors handled the data: Counts of nucleated cells, estimated from reference gene primer amplification, were obtained. The protocol was immunoSEQ multiplex PCR, while the TCRdb copy is restricted to in-frame clones and leaves out a portion. V, J and clone size reflect that table, while D and trimming were determined from the DNA. The sample yields some 130,000 clones, almost 85% seen once. The sample was peripheral blood. The TCR originated in a woman aged 30 to 39 who had recovered from COVID-19. The chain couples TRBV5-4 to TRBJ1-2; no definite D call. The CDR3 DNA is TGTGCCAGCAGCTTCGAGTACTATGGCTACACCTTC. This sequence encodes CASSFEYYGYTF.